This TCR beta chain was sequenced in a study of blood T cell repertoires in COVID-19. At the level of the study: Collection of acute and convalescent COVID-19 samples took place in the United States, Italy and Spain.

The method was immunoSEQ multiplex PCR; TCRdb's version includes in-frame clones alone and lacks a portion of them. The sample gives over 200,000 clones, approximately 88% of which show up once; approximately 3.7% is in the top ten. Across under 25 US areas, participants ranged in age from 18 to 89 years. Exposed enrollees had met someone with a PCR-confirmed or clinician-diagnosed COVID-19 case at some point within the 2 weeks before study entry. Germline V gene sequence: CDR1 SGHAT, CDR2 FQNNGV. The CDR3 extends over 14 amino acids. V was pared by 4 bases and J by 1 base, with 10 bases between. The source material was PBMCs or T cells enriched from blood (not recorded which). V gene TRBV11-2 combines with J gene TRBJ2-5; possibly TRBD2 for D (6 bases). The TCR sequence derives from a young woman who had been exposed to COVID-19. CDR3 region: CASSYWDFQETQYF. The CDR3 DNA reads TGTGCCAGCAGCTATTGGGACTTCCAAGAGACCCAGTACTTC.